The rows below give T cell receptor beta chains drawn from one sample of a study of blood T cells in healthy people across ages. TCRdb analysed the 5' RACE reads with MiXCR anew, one entry per CDR3 protein. The sample has around 1.5 million distinct CDR3 sequences, 45% to 70% seen once; the top ten hold more than 6%. The sample taken for sequencing was blood. The receptors come from a man aged 18 to 30 in good health. Both conserved end residues are part of each CDR3. Fields, in order: clone size, V gene, J gene, D gene, CDR3 protein, CDR3 DNA. A D gene is named only where the DNA matches it firmly. Not every row has a clone size; where given, it reads once, few, many or a size class.

>many|TRBV7-2|TRBJ2-5|NA
CASSLDRGGGETQYF
TGTGCCAGCAGCTTAGATCGAGGAGGGGGGGAGACCCAGTACTTC
>few|TRBV29-1|TRBJ2-1|TRBD1
CSVLRDRVNEQFF
TGCAGCGTTTTGAGGGACAGGGTCAATGAGCAGTTCTTC
>NA|TRBV6-1|TRBJ1-2|NA
CASSEAPGVPHYGYTF
TGTGCCAGCAGTGAAGCACCGGGGGTTCCGCACTATGGCTACACCTTC
>few|TRBV4-2|TRBJ2-4|TRBD2
CASSHTTSPAKNIQYF
TGTGCCAGCAGCCACACGACTAGCCCCGCCAAAAACATTCAGTACTTC
>NA|TRBV20-1|TRBJ2-1|NA
CSATLGGDEQFF
TGCAGTGCAACCTTGGGTGGAGATGAGCAGTTCTTC
>NA|TRBV4-2|TRBJ2-7|NA
CASSQGARGSYEQYF
TGTGCCAGCAGCCAGGGGGCCAGGGGCTCGTACGAGCAGTACTTC
>NA|TRBV25-1|TRBJ1-1|NA
CASGNKNTEAFF
TGTGCCAGCGGAAATAAGAACACTGAAGCTTTCTTT
>NA|TRBV6-6|TRBJ2-3|NA
CASSVSAGDTQYF
TGTGCCAGCAGTGTCTCGGCCGGAGATACGCAGTATTTT
>NA|TRBV7-2|TRBJ1-5|NA
CASSLDPGPNQPQHF
TGTGCCAGCAGCTTAGATCCGGGCCCCAATCAGCCCCAGCATTTT
>many|TRBV29-1|TRBJ2-7|NA
CSVAQRRGVYEQYF
TGCAGCGTCGCCCAACGTCGAGGGGTCTACGAGCAGTACTTC
>few|TRBV9|TRBJ2-2|NA
CASSPSGAGELFF
TGTGCCAGCAGCCCCTCTGGGGCCGGGGAGCTGTTTTTT
>NA|TRBV5-6|TRBJ2-7|NA
CASSLNLGEQYF
TGTGCCAGCAGCTTGAATTTGGGTGAGCAGTACTTC
>NA|TRBV27|TRBJ1-6|NA
CASSQRRGSENSPLHF
TGTGCCAGCAGCCAGCGAAGGGGGTCGGAAAATTCACCCCTCCACTTT
>NA|TRBV4-3|TRBJ1-4|NA
CASSQDRSGDYEKLFF
TGCGCCAGCAGCCAAGATAGATCAGGGGACTATGAAAAACTGTTTTTT
>few|TRBV27|TRBJ2-6|NA
CASSLLATNSGANVLTF
TGTGCCAGCAGTTTGTTGGCGACTAACTCTGGGGCCAACGTCCTGACTTTC
>NA|TRBV2|TRBJ2-3|NA
CASSRDTGLILTDTQYF
TGTGCCAGCAGCCGAGACACAGGGTTGATCCTCACAGATACGCAGTATTTT
>NA|TRBV7-2|TRBJ2-7|NA
CASSQSGLYEQYF
TGTGCCAGCAGCCAAAGCGGTCTCTACGAGCAGTACTTC
>few|TRBV4-3|TRBJ1-1|NA
CASSRTGTPGAEAFF
TGCGCCAGCAGTCGCACCGGGACACCCGGAGCTGAAGCTTTCTTT
>few|TRBV14|TRBJ2-5|NA
CASSQEGLVETQYF
TGTGCCAGCAGCCAAGAGGGGCTGGTGGAGACCCAGTACTTC
>few|TRBV20-1|TRBJ2-6|NA
CSALVRESIGIPGANVLTF
TGCAGTGCTCTAGTCAGGGAATCAATAGGGATTCCTGGGGCCAACGTCCTGACTTTC
>NA|TRBV3-1|TRBJ2-1|NA
CASSMGRGLVEQFF
TGTGCCAGCAGTATGGGACGGGGGCTGGTAGAGCAGTTCTTC
>few|TRBV4-1|TRBJ2-3|TRBD2
CASTEIGGAVTDTQYF
TGCGCCAGCACGGAGATCGGGGGGGCAGTCACAGATACGCAGTATTTT
>NA|TRBV29-1|TRBJ2-5|NA
CSVDGDPIGETQYF
TGCAGCGTTGATGGAGACCCCATCGGGGAGACCCAGTACTTC
>NA|TRBV7-2|TRBJ2-7|NA
CASSSTKKGPYEQYF
TGTGCCAGCAGCTCCACAAAAAAAGGACCCTACGAGCAGTACTTC
>NA|TRBV10-3|TRBJ2-1|NA
CAISEPRVTSYNEQFF
TGTGCCATCAGTGAGCCAAGGGTCACTTCCTACAATGAGCAGTTCTTC
>NA|TRBV7-2|TRBJ1-1|TRBD1
CASSSITGGQTEAFF
TGTGCCAGCAGCTCTATTACAGGGGGTCAAACTGAAGCTTTCTTT
>NA|TRBV25-1|TRBJ2-2|NA
CASSVGDSTGELFF
TGTGCCAGCAGTGTGGGAGACTCCACCGGGGAGCTGTTTTTT
>NA|TRBV7-2|TRBJ1-4|NA
CASSAGTANEELFF
TGTGCCAGCAGCGCCGGGACGGCAAATGAAGAACTGTTTTTT